These 24 T cell receptor beta chains came from one sample sequenced in a study of control samples from healthy donors and cancer patients. The protocol was immunoSEQ multiplex PCR, while the TCRdb copy is restricted to in-frame clones and leaves out a portion. The top ten clones hold 2% to 3% of a sample with 100,000 to 150,000 clones, 80% to 95% of them seen once. Material for sequencing was blood. These TCRs come from a man in his forties in good health.

V and J are TRBV7-6 and TRBJ2-1, with a weak D call TRBD2 (6 bases). Germline CDR1 is SGHVS and CDR2 is FNYEAQ. Trimming removed 4 bases at V and 0 bases at J, with 16 bases between. CDR3 length equals 17 residues. The CDR3 nucleotides read TGTGCCAGCAGCTCCGGGAGCGGGCTTAGCTCCTACAATGAGCAGTTCTTC. As protein: CASSSGSGLSSYNEQFF. The whole variable domain, remainder taken from reference TRBV7-6 and TRBJ2-1, is GAGVSQSPRYKVTKRGQDVALRCDPISGHVSLYWYRQALGQGPEFLTYFNYEAQQDKSGLPNDRFSAERPEGSISTLTIQRTEQRDSAMYRCASSSGSGLSSYNEQFFGPGTRLTVL.

This clone was seen only once. V and J are TRBV3-1 (or the pseudogene TRBV3-2) and TRBJ1-1; D ambiguous. The CDR3 is made up of 15 amino acids. V was shortened by 2 bases and J by 2 bases, with 12 bases between the two germline ends. Germline loops: CDR1 LGHDT, CDR2 YNNKEL (reference sequence). CDR3: CASSQTHAKNTEAFF. CDR3 DNA sequence: TGTGCCAGCAGCCAAACACACGCGAAAAACACTGAAGCTTTCTTT.

The gene calls are TRBV2 and TRBJ1-2, with 7 bases aligning to TRBD1. This CDR3 is 13 amino acids long. Germline V CDR1 and CDR2: SNHLY, FYNNEI. J was trimmed by 6 bases and V by 7 bases; bases with no gene match: 8. The CDR3 nucleotides are TGTGCCAGCATTCGACAGGGAACGAATGGCTACACCTTC. It is translated as CASIRQGTNGYTF.

V usage is TRBV4-1 and J usage is TRBJ1-1, with D maybe TRBD1 (5 bases). Per germline, CDR1 MGHRA and CDR2 YSYEKL. The CDR3 has 15 residues. The V end was cut by 8 bases, the J end by 0 bases, with 16 bases between. CDR3 region: CASGPRGPVNTEAFF. CDR3 DNA sequence: TGCGCCAGCGGGCCGAGGGGACCGGTGAACACTGAAGCTTTCTTT.

The chain couples TRBV10-3 to TRBJ2-1, with TRBD1 matching 7 bases. Unmatched junction bases numbered 8, after V lost 6 bases and J lost 15 bases. Germline V gene lookup returns CDR1 ENHRY and CDR2 SYGVKD. The CDR3 has 11 amino acids. For the CDR3, the DNA is TGTGCCATCAGGGGGGACAGAACCTGGTTCTTC. Protein sequence: CAIRGDRTWFF.

The gene calls are TRBV3-1 (or the pseudogene TRBV3-2) and TRBJ2-1; D ambiguous. There are 11 residues in the CDR3. Germline CDR1 reads LGHDT; CDR2 reads YNNKEL (reference sequence). V lost 6 bases and J 5 bases, leaving 5 bases between the germline ends. As DNA, the CDR3 is TGTGCCAGCAGAAGAAACAATGAGCAGTTCTTC. It specifies CASRRNNEQFF.

The DNA of the CDR3 is TGTGCCAGCAGTGTTAAGGCCGCGAACACCGGGGAGCTGTTTTTT. The encoded protein is CASSVKAANTGELFF. This chain connects TRBV6-4 to TRBJ2-2; no reliable D call. The CDR3 runs 15 residues. V dropped 4 bases and J dropped 0 bases, with 9 bases sitting between them. Germline V gene data show CDR1 as MRHNA and CDR2 as SNTAGT.

V usage is TRBV7-6 and J usage is TRBJ1-3; no definite D call. Germline V lookup: CDR1 SGHVS, CDR2 FNYEAQ. The CDR3 spans 15 residues. Trimming removed 5 bases from V and 4 bases from J, with 15 bases in between. The CDR3 nucleotides are TGTGCCAGCAGCCCTCAGAGGTCCTCAGGAAACACCATATATTTT. This translates into CASSPQRSSGNTIYF.

V and J are TRBV29-1 and TRBJ2-2, with D tentatively TRBD1 (6 bases). V shed 7 bases and J shed 3 bases, with 12 bases lying between them. CDR3 length: 13 amino acids. Germline CDR1 reads SQVTM; CDR2 reads ANQGSEA. The CDR3 protein is CSGGQPDTGELFF. CDR3 DNA sequence: TGCAGCGGGGGACAACCGGACACCGGGGAGCTGTTTTTT.

The gene calls are TRBV3-1 (or the pseudogene TRBV3-2) and TRBJ2-7; weak D call: TRBD1 (5 bases). Germline CDR1 and CDR2: LGHDT and YNNKEL (reference sequence). The CDR3 contains 14 residues. V lost 3 bases and J 5 bases, leaving 14 bases between the germline ends. The CDR3 region has the DNA TGTGCCAGCAGCCAGGACAACTTAGCCCACGAGCAGTACTTC. Protein product: CASSQDNLAHEQYF.

Regarding this clone: Other nucleotide sequences in the sample specify the same CDR3. In DNA form, the CDR3 reads TGTGCCAGCAGTTTATCCGGAAATCAGCCCCAGCATTTT. It is translated as CASSLSGNQPQHF. This chain joins TRBV12-3 or TRBV12-4 and TRBJ1-5, with D unresolved. The CDR3 totals 13 residues. The V gene lost 2 bases and the J gene lost 4 bases, with 6 bases spanning the gap.

V is TRBV27 and J is TRBJ2-2; TRBD1 matches at 11 bases. The junction had 9 bases not matched to a gene; V was cut back by 8 bases and J by 4 bases. This CDR3 has 16 residues. From germline, CDR1 is MNHEY and CDR2 SMNVEV (reference sequence). CDR3 protein: CASARTGGVFTGELFF. The DNA for the CDR3 is TGTGCCAGCGCCCGGACAGGGGGCGTTTTCACCGGGGAGCTGTTTTTT.

The sample holds one count of this clone. This chain uses TRBV9 with TRBJ1-5, with 12 nucleotides matching TRBD1. V lost 3 bases and J lost 7; bases outside the gene matches: 5. Germline CDR1 is SGDLS and CDR2 is YYNGEE. This CDR3 spans 15 amino acids. CDR3 in DNA: TGTGCCAGCAGCGCCTCCGGGACAGGGGGCCAGCCCCAGCATTTT. Amino acids: CASSASGTGGQPQHF.

The chain is built from TRBV11-1 and TRBJ1-2; 7 nucleotides agree with TRBD1. V trimming: 5 bases; J trimming: 5 bases; junction bases outside the gene matches: 8. The CDR3 is 14 residues long. The germline V gene has CDR1 SGHAT and CDR2 FQDESV (reference sequence). In DNA, the CDR3 is TGTGCCAGCAGCCCAGGGACAGAACTTTATGGCTACACCTTC. Translation gives CASSPGTELYGYTF. Full variable domain (missing parts from reference TRBV11-1 and TRBJ1-2): EAEVAQSPRYKITEKSQAVAFWCDPISGHATLYWYRQILGQGPELLVQFQDESVVDDSQLPKDRFSAERLKGVDSTLKIQPAELGDSAMYLCASSPGTELYGYTFGSGTRLTVV.

CDR3 in amino acids: CASSPFGGTLRNQPQHF. The DNA of the CDR3 is TGTGCCAGCAGCCCCTTTGGGGGAACGCTGCGCAATCAGCCCCAGCATTTT. The chain combines TRBV28 with TRBJ1-5, with D tentatively TRBD1 (5 bases). The CDR3 is made up of 17 amino acids. The V gene's germline CDR1 is MDHEN and CDR2 SYDVKM. V lost 6 bases and J lost 2, with 20 bases in between.

The chain employs TRBV18 and TRBJ2-3, with D unclear. The germline V gene has CDR1 KGHSH and CDR2 LQKENI. The CDR3 spans 13 residues. Trimming stripped 4 bases from V and 0 bases from J, with 5 bases between. The CDR3 sequence is CASSLKSTDTQYF. In DNA, the CDR3 is TGTGCCAGCTCACTAAAGAGCACAGATACGCAGTATTTT.

The J gene is TRBJ2-1, the V gene TRBV9; perhaps TRBD2 as D (7 bases). This CDR3 spans 15 amino acids. CDR1 is SGDLS, CDR2 YYNGEE, per germline. Between the trimmed V and J ends, which lost 3 bases and 6 bases, there was a span of 16 bases. CDR3 nucleotide sequence: TGTGCCAGCAGCGGCCTAAGGGGGGGAGGCAATGAGCAGTTCTTC. Protein sequence: CASSGLRGGGNEQFF.

This clone appeared a single time. The chain combines TRBV19 with TRBJ1-5; TRBD1 agrees at 8 bases. This CDR3 region has 15 residues. V was clipped by 2 bases and J by 5 bases; unmatched bases: 5. Germline V CDR1 and CDR2: LNHDA, SQIVND (reference sequence). The DNA of the CDR3 is TGTGCCAGTAGTATAATCGCAGGGGGCCATCAGCCCCAGCATTTT. It yields the protein CASSIIAGGHQPQHF.

This clone is a singleton in its sample. The rearrangement joins TRBV7-9 to TRBJ2-3; 7 bases align to TRBD1. Losses at the gene ends were 4 bases for V and 5 bases for J; bases not matched to a gene: 12. The CDR3 is 16 amino acids. Germline V gene lookup returns CDR1 SEHNR and CDR2 FQNEAQ (reference sequence). CDR3 in DNA: TGTGCCAGCAGCTACCCGCGGCAGGGGGTGATAGATACGCAGTATTTT. As protein: CASSYPRQGVIDTQYF.

The chain has TRBV9 and TRBJ2-1; D not resolved. The CDR3 runs 13 residues. Germline CDR1 is SGDLS and CDR2 is YYNGEE. Deletions cut 6 bases from V and 7 bases from J, with 14 bases between. The CDR3, as DNA: TGTGCCAGCACGCCGGCCGGTTCAAATGAGCAGTTCTTC. Translating gives CASTPAGSNEQFF. Looking up the rest from reference TRBV9 and TRBJ2-1 gives the full variable domain: DSGVTQTPKHLITATGQRVTLRCSPRSGDLSVYWYQQSLDQGLQFLIQYYNGEERAKGNILERFSAQQFPDLHSELNLSSLELGDSALYFCASTPAGSNEQFFGPGTRLTVL.

This clone was counted a few times. The chain couples TRBV12-5 to TRBJ2-7; D may be TRBD1 (5 bases). From germline, CDR1 is LGHNT and CDR2 FRNRAP. The CDR3 is 16 residues long. Trimming left V 3 bases short and J 5 bases short, with 20 bases between. In DNA form, the CDR3 reads TGTGCTAGTGGTTTCTTCGGGCTAGGGGCAGGGAACGAGCAGTACTTC. It yields the protein CASGFFGLGAGNEQYF.

The rearrangement joins TRBV5-5 to TRBJ1-3; D possibly corresponds to TRBD1 (5 bases). Trimming pared 4 bases from V and 8 bases from J, leaving 13 bases between. The CDR3 runs to 13 residues. Germline loops: CDR1 SGHKS, CDR2 YYEKEE (reference sequence). DNA of the CDR3: TGTGCCAGCAGCCCCCCGGGGGTCGACACCATATATTTT. Its translation is CASSPPGVDTIYF.

The chain uses TRBV7-8 and TRBJ2-1, with TRBD2 matching over 14 bases. The CDR3 spans 17 residues. V was clipped by 1 base and J by 4 bases; unmatched bases: 3. The germline gives CDR1 SGHVS, CDR2 FQNEAQ. The CDR3 loop is CASSLGTSGGIYNEQFF. DNA for the CDR3: TGTGCCAGCAGCTTAGGGACTAGCGGGGGGATTTACAATGAGCAGTTCTTC.

The rearrangement links TRBV21-1 to TRBJ1-5; TRBD1 is taken as the D call from the table, unchecked against the DNA. TRBV21-1 is given as a pseudogene. The CDR3 contains 16 residues. The CDR3 loop is CASNPFRGYSNQPQHF. CDR3 bases: TGTGCCAGCAACCCGTTTAGGGGTTATAGCAATCAGCCCCAGCATTTT.